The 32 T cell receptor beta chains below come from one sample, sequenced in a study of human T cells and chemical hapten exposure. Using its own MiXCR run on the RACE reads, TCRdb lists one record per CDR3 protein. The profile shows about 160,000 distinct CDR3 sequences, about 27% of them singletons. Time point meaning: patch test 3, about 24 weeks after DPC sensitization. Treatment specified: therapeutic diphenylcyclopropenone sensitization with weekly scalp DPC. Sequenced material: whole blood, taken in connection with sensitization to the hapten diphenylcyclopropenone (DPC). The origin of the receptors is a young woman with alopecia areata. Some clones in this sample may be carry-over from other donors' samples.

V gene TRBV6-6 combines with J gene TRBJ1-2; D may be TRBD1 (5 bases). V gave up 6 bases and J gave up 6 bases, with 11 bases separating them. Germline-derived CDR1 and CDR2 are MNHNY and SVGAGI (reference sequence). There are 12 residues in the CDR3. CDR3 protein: CASRDTVDGYTF. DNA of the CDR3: TGTGCCAGCAGGGACACGGTGGATGGCTACACCTTC.

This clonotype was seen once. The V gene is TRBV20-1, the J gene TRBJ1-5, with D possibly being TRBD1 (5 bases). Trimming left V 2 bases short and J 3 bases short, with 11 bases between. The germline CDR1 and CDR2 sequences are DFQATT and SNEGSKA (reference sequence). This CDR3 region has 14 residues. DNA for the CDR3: TGCAGTGCTAGAATCAGGGAGCACAATCAGCCCCAGCATTTT. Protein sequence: CSARIREHNQPQHF.

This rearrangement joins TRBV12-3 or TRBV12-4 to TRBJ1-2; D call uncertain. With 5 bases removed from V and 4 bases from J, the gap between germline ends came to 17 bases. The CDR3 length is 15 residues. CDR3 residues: CASSGVGGKLYGYTF. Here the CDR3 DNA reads TGTGCCAGCAGTGGAGTAGGAGGGAAACTCTATGGCTACACCTTC.

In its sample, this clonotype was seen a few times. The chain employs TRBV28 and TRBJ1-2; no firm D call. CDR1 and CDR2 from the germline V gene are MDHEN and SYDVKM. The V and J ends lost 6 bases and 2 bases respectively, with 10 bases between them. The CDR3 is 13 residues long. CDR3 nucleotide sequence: TGTGCCAGCAGATGGAGGGAAAACTATGGCTACACCTTC. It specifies CASRWRENYGYTF.

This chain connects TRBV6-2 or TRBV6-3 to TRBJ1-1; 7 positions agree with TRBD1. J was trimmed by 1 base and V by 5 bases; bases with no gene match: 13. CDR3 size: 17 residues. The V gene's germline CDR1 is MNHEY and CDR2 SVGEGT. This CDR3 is CASSTPPAGQKNTEAFF. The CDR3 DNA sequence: TGTGCCAGCAGTACCCCCCCCGCGGGACAGAAGAACACTGAAGCTTTCTTT.

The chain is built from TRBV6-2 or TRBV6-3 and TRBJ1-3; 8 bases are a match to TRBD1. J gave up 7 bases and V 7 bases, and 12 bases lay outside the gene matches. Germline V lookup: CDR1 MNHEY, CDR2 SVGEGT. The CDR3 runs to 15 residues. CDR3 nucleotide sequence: TGTGCCAGCATTCAGGGACAGGAGGACTGGAACACCATATATTTT. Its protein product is CASIQGQEDWNTIYF.

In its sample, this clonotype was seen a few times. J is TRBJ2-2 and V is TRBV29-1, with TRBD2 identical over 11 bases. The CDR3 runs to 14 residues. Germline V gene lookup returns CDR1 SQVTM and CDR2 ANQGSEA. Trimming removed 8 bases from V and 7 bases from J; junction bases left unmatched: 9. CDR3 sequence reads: CSYSRGTSGGELFF. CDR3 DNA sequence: TGCAGCTACTCCCGAGGGACTAGCGGCGGGGAGCTGTTTTTT.

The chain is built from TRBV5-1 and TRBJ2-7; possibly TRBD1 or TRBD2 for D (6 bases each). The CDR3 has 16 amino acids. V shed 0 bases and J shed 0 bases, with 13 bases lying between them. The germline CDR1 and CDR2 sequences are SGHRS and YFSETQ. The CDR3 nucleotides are TGCGCCAGCAGCTTGGGGTGGGGGGACACCTCCTACGAGCAGTACTTC. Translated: CASSLGWGDTSYEQYF.

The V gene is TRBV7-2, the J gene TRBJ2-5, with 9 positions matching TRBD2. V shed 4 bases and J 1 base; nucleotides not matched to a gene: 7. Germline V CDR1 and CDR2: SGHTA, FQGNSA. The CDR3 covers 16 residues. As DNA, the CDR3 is TGTGCCAGCAGCTGGGAGAGACTAGCGGCCCAAGAGACCCAGTACTTC. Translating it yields CASSWERLAAQETQYF.

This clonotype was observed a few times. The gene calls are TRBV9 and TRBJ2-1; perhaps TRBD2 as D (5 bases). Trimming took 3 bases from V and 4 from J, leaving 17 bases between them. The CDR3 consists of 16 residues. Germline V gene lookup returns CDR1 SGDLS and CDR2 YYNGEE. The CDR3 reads CASSARSGPSYNEQFF. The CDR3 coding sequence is TGTGCCAGCAGCGCTAGGAGCGGACCTTCTTACAATGAGCAGTTCTTC.

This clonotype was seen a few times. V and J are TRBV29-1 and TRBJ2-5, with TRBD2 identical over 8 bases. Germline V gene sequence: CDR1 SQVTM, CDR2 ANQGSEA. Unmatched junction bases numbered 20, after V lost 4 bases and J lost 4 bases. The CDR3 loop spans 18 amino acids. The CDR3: CSVVPRRGVTGGRETQYF. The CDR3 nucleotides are TGCAGCGTTGTCCCCCGGAGGGGGGTAACGGGGGGGCGAGAGACCCAGTACTTC.

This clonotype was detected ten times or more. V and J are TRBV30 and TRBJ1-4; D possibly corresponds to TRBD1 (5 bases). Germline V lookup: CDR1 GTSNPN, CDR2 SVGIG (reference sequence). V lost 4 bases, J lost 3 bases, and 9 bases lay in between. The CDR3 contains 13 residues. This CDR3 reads CAWNGGANEKLFF. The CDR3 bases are TGTGCCTGGAATGGAGGGGCTAATGAAAAACTGTTTTTT.

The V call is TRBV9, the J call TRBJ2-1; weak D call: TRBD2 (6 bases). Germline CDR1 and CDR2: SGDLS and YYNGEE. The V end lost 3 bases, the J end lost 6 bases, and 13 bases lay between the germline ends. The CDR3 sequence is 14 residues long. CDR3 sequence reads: CASSGGTRGNEQFF. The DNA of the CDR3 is TGTGCCAGCAGCGGCGGGACTCGAGGCAATGAGCAGTTCTTC.

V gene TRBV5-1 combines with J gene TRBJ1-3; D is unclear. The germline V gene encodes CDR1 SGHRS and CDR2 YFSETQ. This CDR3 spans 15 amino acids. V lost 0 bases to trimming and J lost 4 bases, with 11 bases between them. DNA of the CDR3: TGCGCCAGCAGCTTGGAGGGTCCGATCGGAAACACCATATATTTT. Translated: CASSLEGPIGNTIYF.

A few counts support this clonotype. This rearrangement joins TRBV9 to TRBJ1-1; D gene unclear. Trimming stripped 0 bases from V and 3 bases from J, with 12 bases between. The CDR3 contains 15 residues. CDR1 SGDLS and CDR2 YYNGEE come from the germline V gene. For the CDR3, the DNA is TGTGCCAGCAGCGTAGGGGATCAAGCGCACACTGAAGCTTTCTTT. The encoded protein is CASSVGDQAHTEAFF.

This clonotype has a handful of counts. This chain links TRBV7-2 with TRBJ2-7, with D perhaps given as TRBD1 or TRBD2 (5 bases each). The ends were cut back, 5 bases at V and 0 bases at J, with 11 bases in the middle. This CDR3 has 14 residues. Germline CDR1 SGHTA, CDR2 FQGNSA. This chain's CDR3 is CASSGTGYSYEQYF. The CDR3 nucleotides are TGTGCCAGCAGCGGGACGGGGTACTCCTACGAGCAGTACTTC.

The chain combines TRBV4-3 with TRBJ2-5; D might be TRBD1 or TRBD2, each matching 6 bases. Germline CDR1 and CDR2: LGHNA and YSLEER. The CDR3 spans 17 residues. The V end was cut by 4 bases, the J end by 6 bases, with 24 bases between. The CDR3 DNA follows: TGCGCCAGCAGCCCAACGGTCTCAGGGGTCGGGGGCCAGACCCAGTACTTC. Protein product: CASSPTVSGVGGQTQYF.

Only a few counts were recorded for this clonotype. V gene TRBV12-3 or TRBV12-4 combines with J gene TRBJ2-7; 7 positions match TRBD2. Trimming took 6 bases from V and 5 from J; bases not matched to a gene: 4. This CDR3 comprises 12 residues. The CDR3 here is CASRWGGNEQYF. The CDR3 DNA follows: TGTGCCAGCAGATGGGGGGGAAACGAGCAGTACTTC.

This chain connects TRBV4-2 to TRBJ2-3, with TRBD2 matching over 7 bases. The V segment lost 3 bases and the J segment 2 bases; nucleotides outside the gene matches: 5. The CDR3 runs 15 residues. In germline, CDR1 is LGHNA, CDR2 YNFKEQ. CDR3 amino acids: CASSQPTSVTDTQYF. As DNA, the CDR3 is TGTGCCAGCAGCCAGCCCACTAGCGTCACAGATACGCAGTATTTT.

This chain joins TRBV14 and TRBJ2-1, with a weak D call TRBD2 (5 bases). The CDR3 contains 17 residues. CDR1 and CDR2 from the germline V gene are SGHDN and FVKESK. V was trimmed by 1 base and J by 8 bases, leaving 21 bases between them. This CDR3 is CASSQVIRETSLDEQFF. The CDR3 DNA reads TGTGCCAGCAGCCAAGTGATTCGGGAAACTTCTTTGGATGAGCAGTTCTTC.

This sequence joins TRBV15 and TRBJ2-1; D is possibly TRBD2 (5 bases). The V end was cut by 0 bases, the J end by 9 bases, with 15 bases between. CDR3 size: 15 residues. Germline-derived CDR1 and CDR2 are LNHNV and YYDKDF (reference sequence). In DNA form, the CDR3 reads TGTGCCACCAGCAGAGAAGGGCTTATTGAGGGTGAGCAGTTCTTC. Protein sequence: CATSREGLIEGEQFF.

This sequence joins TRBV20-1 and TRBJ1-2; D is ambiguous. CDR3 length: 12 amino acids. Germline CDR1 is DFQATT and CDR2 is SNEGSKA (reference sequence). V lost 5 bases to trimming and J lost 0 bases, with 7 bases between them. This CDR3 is CSAHGANYGYTF. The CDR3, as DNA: TGCAGTGCTCACGGAGCTAACTATGGCTACACCTTC.

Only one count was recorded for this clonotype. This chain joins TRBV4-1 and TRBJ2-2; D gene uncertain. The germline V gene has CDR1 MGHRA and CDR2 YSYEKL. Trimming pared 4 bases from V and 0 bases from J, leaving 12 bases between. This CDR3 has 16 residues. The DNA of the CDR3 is TGCGCCAGCAGCCGACCTACCCCGGCGAACACCGGGGAGCTGTTTTTT. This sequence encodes CASSRPTPANTGELFF.

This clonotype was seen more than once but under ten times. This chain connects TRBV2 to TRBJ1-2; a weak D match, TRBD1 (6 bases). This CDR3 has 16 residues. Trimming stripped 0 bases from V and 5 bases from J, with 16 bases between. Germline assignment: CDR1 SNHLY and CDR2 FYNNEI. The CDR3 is CASSEALSGRGYGYTF. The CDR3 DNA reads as TGTGCCAGCAGTGAAGCGCTTTCGGGCAGGGGTTATGGCTACACCTTC.

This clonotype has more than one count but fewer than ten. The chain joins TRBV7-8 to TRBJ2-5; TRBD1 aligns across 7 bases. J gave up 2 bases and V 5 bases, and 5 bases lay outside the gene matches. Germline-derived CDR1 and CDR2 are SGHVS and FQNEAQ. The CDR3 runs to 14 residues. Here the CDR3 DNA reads TGTGCCAGCAGCCCGGACAGGCGACAAGAGACCCAGTACTTC. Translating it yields CASSPDRRQETQYF.

CDR3 residues: CASKGANQPQHF. The CDR3 bases are TGTGCCAGTAAGGGGGCCAATCAGCCCCAGCATTTT. The J gene is TRBJ1-5, the V gene TRBV19; 7 nucleotides line up with TRBD1. V lost 7 bases, J lost 3 bases, and 0 bases stayed unmatched. This CDR3 region has 12 residues. Germline CDR1 is LNHDA and CDR2 is SQIVND (reference sequence).

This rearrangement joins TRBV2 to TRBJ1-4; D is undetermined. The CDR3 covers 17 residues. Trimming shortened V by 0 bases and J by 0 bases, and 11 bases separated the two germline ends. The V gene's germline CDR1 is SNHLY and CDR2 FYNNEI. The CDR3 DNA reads TGTGCCAGCAGTGAAGCCCTGCAGTATGCAACTAATGAAAAACTGTTTTTT. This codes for CASSEALQYATNEKLFF. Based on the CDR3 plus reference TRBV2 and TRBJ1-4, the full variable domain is EPEVTQTPSHQVTQMGQEVILRCVPISNHLYFYWYRQILGQKVEFLVSFYNNEISEKSEIFDDQFSVERPDGSNFTLKIRSTKLEDSAMYFCASSEALQYATNEKLFFGSGTQLSVL.

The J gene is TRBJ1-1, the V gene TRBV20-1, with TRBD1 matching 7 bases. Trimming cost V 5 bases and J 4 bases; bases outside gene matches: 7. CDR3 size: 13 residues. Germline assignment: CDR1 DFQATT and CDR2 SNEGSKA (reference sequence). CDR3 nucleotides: TGCAGTGCTTCCAGGGGGAGGGCCACTGAAGCTTTCTTT. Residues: CSASRGRATEAFF.

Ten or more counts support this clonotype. The CDR3 nucleotides read TGTGCCAGCAGCGCCGGGACGACCGGCAATCAGCCCCAGCATTTT. Protein product: CASSAGTTGNQPQHF. The chain uses TRBV9 and TRBJ1-5; a possible D gene is TRBD1 (5 bases). Between the trimmed V and J ends, which lost 3 bases and 2 bases, there was a span of 12 bases. Germline CDR1 SGDLS, CDR2 YYNGEE. The CDR3 totals 15 residues.

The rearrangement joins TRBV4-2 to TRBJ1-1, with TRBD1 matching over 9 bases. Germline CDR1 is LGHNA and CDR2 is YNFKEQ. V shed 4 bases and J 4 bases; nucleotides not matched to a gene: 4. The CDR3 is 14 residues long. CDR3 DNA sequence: TGTGCCAGCAGCCCCGGGACAGGGTTCACTGAAGCTTTCTTT. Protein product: CASSPGTGFTEAFF.

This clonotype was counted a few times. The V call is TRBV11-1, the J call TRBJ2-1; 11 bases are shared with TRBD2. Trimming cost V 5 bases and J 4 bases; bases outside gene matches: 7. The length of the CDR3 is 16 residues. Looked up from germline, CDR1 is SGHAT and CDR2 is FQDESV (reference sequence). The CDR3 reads CASSPASGRFYNEQFF. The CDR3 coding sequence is TGTGCCAGCAGCCCTGCTAGCGGGAGGTTTTACAATGAGCAGTTCTTC.

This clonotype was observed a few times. The CDR3 protein is CASSPFLPEQYF. CDR3 bases: TGTGCCAGCAGCCCTTTCCTCCCTGAGCAGTACTTC. V is TRBV11-2 and J is TRBJ2-7; D remains ambiguous. The V gene lost 5 bases and the J gene lost 7 bases, with 12 bases spanning the gap. This CDR3 is 12 amino acids long. CDR1 SGHAT and CDR2 FQNNGV come from the germline V gene.